Listed below are T cell receptor beta chains from one sample, sequenced in a study of blood T cell repertoires in COVID-19. Assay: immunoSEQ multiplex PCR; the TCRdb copy retains only in-frame clones and omits some. Found here are roughly 250,000 clones, roughly 87% of them singletons; the top ten hold roughly 7.8%. Sequenced input: peripheral blood. The receptors derive from a man aged 55 to 70 who had recovered from COVID-19. Each CDR3 is given with its conserved first and last residue. A D gene is named only where the DNA matches it firmly. Expanded clones are given a class, and other clones once, few, many or no size at all.

cdr3_length j_call v_call d_call clone_size cdr3_nt cdr3_aa
14 TRBJ1-2 TRBV27 TRBD1 - TGTGCCAGCAGTCTCCAGACAGGGGGCTGGGGCTACACCTTC CASSLQTGGWGYTF
14 TRBJ2-2 TRBV19 - - TGTGCCAGTAGTATTTCTGCAGGATCCGGGGAGCTGTTTTTT CASSISAGSGELFF
16 TRBJ2-2 TRBV24-1 TRBD2 - TGTGCCACCAGTGATTTGCAACCAGCGGGGGGTGGGGAGCTGTTTTTT CATSDLQPAGGGELFF
16 TRBJ2-7 TRBV6-5 TRBD2 - TGTGCCAGCAGTTATACCGGGACTAGCGGCTCCTACGAGCAGTACTTC CASSYTGTSGSYEQYF
15 TRBJ2-7 TRBV10-3 - - TGTGCCATCGGCTGGGGCAGGGTGAACTCCTACGAGCAGTACTTC CAIGWGRVNSYEQYF
13 TRBJ1-5 TRBV27 - - TGTGCCACCGGCACAGGTAACAATCAGCCCCAGCATTTT CATGTGNNQPQHF
13 TRBJ1-1 TRBV6-1 - few TGTGCCAGCAGTGATCAGATGAACACTGAAGCTTTCTTT CASSDQMNTEAFF
15 TRBJ1-1 TRBV5-1 - - TGCGCCAGCAGCTTTGGCGGAACAATGAACACTGAAGCTTTCTTT CASSFGGTMNTEAFF
13 TRBJ1-2 TRBV12-3/TRBV12-4 - once TGTGCCAGCAGTTTAACAGGGATTAGTGGCTACACCTTC CASSLTGISGYTF
13 TRBJ1-1 TRBV7-7 - - TGTGCCAGCAGCTCCAACTTGAACACTGAAGCTTTCTTT CASSSNLNTEAFF
15 TRBJ1-6 TRBV18 - - TGTGCCAGCTCAAGTGACAGCCCTCTAAATTCACCCCTCCACTTT CASSSDSPLNSPLHF
15 TRBJ2-5 TRBV6-1 TRBD1 - TGTGCCAGCAGTGATGGTCCGACAGGGTCCGAGACCCAGTACTTC CASSDGPTGSETQYF
15 TRBJ2-7 TRBV7-9 TRBD1 - TGTGCCAGCAGCTTAAGGCCGACAGGGGCATACGAGCAGTACTTC CASSLRPTGAYEQYF
14 TRBJ1-2 TRBV5-1 TRBD1 few TGCGCCAGCAGCTCGGACAGGGGGCACGTCGGCTACACCTTC CASSSDRGHVGYTF
14 TRBJ1-3 TRBV5-5 - - TGTGCCAGCAGCTTTGGGAGCTCTGGAAACACCATATATTTT CASSFGSSGNTIYF
16 TRBJ2-4 TRBV21-1 - - TGTGCCAGCAGCAGATACAGGGCTCGAGGCAAAAACATTCAGTACTTC CASSRYRARGKNIQYF
16 TRBJ1-1 TRBV19 TRBD1 - TGTGCCAGTAGTGTACAGGGGGCGGTCTTGAACACTGAAGCTTTCTTT CASSVQGAVLNTEAFF
15 TRBJ1-4 TRBV4-1 TRBD1 - TGCGCCAGCAGCCGCCGGACAGGCGACAATGAAAAACTGTTTTTT CASSRRTGDNEKLFF
12 TRBJ2-7 TRBV2 - - TGTGCCAGCAGTGATCGGGGTCGCGAGCAGTACTTC CASSDRGREQYF
15 TRBJ2-1 TRBV9 TRBD1 - TGTGCCAGCAGCGCTGGGACAGGGGGCTTCTATGAGCAGTTCTTC CASSAGTGGFYEQFF
16 TRBJ1-1 TRBV6-5 TRBD1 few TGTGCCAGCAGTTACTCGAAGGGACAGACTGTCACTGAAGCTTTCTTT CASSYSKGQTVTEAFF
14 TRBJ2-1 TRBV5-1 - - TGCGCCAGCAGCTTGATCGCAGGGGACAATGAGCAGTTCTTC CASSLIAGDNEQFF
11 TRBJ1-3 TRBV15 - - TGTGCCATCAAATCTGGAAACACCATATATTTT CAIKSGNTIYF
14 TRBJ1-2 TRBV6-5 - - TGTGCCAGCAGTTACTCGGGGGGGCTCTATGGCTACACCTTC CASSYSGGLYGYTF
15 TRBJ2-2 TRBV7-8 - - TGTGCCAGCAGCCACATCCAGGGGTTGAGCGGGGAGCTGTTTTTT CASSHIQGLSGELFF
14 TRBJ2-2 TRBV24-1 - - TGTGCCACCGCCGGGACACCGAACACCGGGGAGCTGTTTTTT CATAGTPNTGELFF
14 TRBJ1-1 TRBV27 - once TGTGCCAGCAGTTTCAACCCGGTAGTAACTGAAGCTTTCTTT CASSFNPVVTEAFF
18 TRBJ2-3 TRBV2 TRBD2 - TGTGCCAGCAGTGAAAGGGTAGCGGGGGGACGAATCACAGATACGCAGTATTTT CASSERVAGGRITDTQYF
13 TRBJ2-4 TRBV3-1/TRBV3-2 TRBD2 - TGTGCCAGCAGCCTAGCCCGGGGGGACATTCAGTACTTC CASSLARGDIQYF
16 TRBJ2-2 TRBV14 TRBD2 - TGTGCCAGCAGCCACTATAGCGGGGGGGCCGCCGGGGAGCTGTTTTTT CASSHYSGGAAGELFF
15 TRBJ1-2 TRBV10-1 TRBD1 - TGCGCCAGCAGTGTCAAGGACAGGGCGCTACGGGGCTACACCTTC CASSVKDRALRGYTF
14 TRBJ2-7 TRBV5-1 TRBD1 few TGCGCCAGCAGCTGGACAGGTAGGGCCTACGAGCAGTACTTC CASSWTGRAYEQYF
11 TRBJ2-2 TRBV29-1 - - TGCAGCGTCCCCGACAGCGGGGAGCTGTTTTTT CSVPDSGELFF
16 TRBJ2-2 TRBV3-1/TRBV3-2 - - TGTGCCAGCAGCCAAGGAGGGAGTCGTAACACCGGGGAGCTGTTTTTT CASSQGGSRNTGELFF
17 TRBJ2-2 TRBV24-1 - - TGTGCCACCAGTGATCCGCGTCCCGGGTCCTTCACCGGGGAGCTGTTTTTT CATSDPRPGSFTGELFF
14 TRBJ1-1 TRBV6-4 - - TGTGCCAGCAGTCGTAGGGAGAAGAACACTGAAGCTTTCTTT CASSRREKNTEAFF
13 TRBJ2-1 TRBV5-1 - - TGCGCCAGCAGCTCGGAGGGTTACAATGAGCAGTTCTTC CASSSEGYNEQFF
16 TRBJ2-3 TRBV18 - - TGTGCCAGCTCACCAGCTTCCGGCGGTGGCACAGATACGCAGTATTTT CASSPASGGGTDTQYF
14 TRBJ2-7 TRBV19 - - TGTGCCAGTAGTATAGCAGGGGACGAGCACGAGCAGTACTTC CASSIAGDEHEQYF
16 TRBJ2-1 TRBV27 TRBD2 - TGTGCCAGCAGTCCGTTAGCGGGGGCCTTTACGGATGAGCAGTTCTTC CASSPLAGAFTDEQFF
13 TRBJ1-6 TRBV18 - few TGTGCCAGCTCACCCGGGTATGGTTCACCCCTCCACTTT CASSPGYGSPLHF
15 TRBJ2-3 TRBV27 TRBD1 - TGTGCCAGCGCTGGGGACAGGAAGGTCCCAGATACGCAGTATTTT CASAGDRKVPDTQYF
15 TRBJ2-3 TRBV5-1 TRBD1 - TGCGCCAGCCGGACAGGGGAATGGAGCACAGATACGCAGTATTTT CASRTGEWSTDTQYF
14 TRBJ2-3 TRBV2 TRBD1 - TGTGCCAGCAGTGGACAGGGGGCGGCAGATACGCAGTATTTT CASSGQGAADTQYF
15 TRBJ1-4 TRBV5-6 TRBD1 few TGTGCCAGCAGCCTAGAGACAGGGGAGGGCGAAAAACTGTTTTTT CASSLETGEGEKLFF
13 TRBJ2-7 TRBV29-1 - - TGCAGCGTTGTAGCAGGGATCTACTACGAGCAGTACTTC CSVVAGIYYEQYF
14 TRBJ2-7 TRBV29-1 - - TGCAGCGTTGTCAAGGTGGCAGGCACCTACGAGCAGTACTTC CSVVKVAGTYEQYF
16 TRBJ1-6 TRBV4-2 TRBD1 - TGTGCCAGCAGCCATTCGGTGGGGACAGGGAGTTCACCCCTCCACTTT CASSHSVGTGSSPLHF
13 TRBJ2-3 TRBV12-3/TRBV12-4 TRBD2 - TGTGCCAGCAGCCGGCTAGCGGTAGATACGCAGTATTTT CASSRLAVDTQYF
16 TRBJ2-2 TRBV7-7 TRBD2 - TGTGCCACCCGATCCTCTAGCGGGCGATACACCGGGGAGCTGTTTTTT CATRSSSGRYTGELFF
19 TRBJ2-4 TRBV2 TRBD2 - TGTGCCAGCCAAAGGACCGGGACTAGCGGGGTGTTTTTCAGAAACATTCAGTACTTC CASQRTGTSGVFFRNIQYF